These 27 T cell receptor beta chains originate from one sample sequenced in a study of graft-versus-host responses after intestinal transplantation. Using immunoSEQ multiplex PCR, the repertoire was profiled, and TCRdb retains in-frame clones only, with some absent. The data show roughly 98,000 clones, just under 95% seen once. Their target antigens are unknown. The specimen comprised unstimulated CD8+ T cells sorted from spleen or lymph node cells, sampled before transplant. The receptors shown here come from a human donor who was the organ donor for an intestinal transplant.

The CDR3 DNA reads TGCGCCAGCAGCCAGTCGGTCGCGGGAGTCGGGTCCTACGAGCAGTACTTC. Encoded protein: CASSQSVAGVGSYEQYF. The V and J genes are TRBV4-3 and TRBJ2-7; 7 nucleotides line up with TRBD2. Per germline, CDR1 LGHNA and CDR2 YSLEER. This CDR3 spans 17 amino acids. V lost 3 bases to trimming and J lost 1 base; unmatched junction nucleotides: 12.

The genes are TRBV11-2 and TRBJ1-5; D unresolved. Per germline, CDR1 SGHAT and CDR2 FQNNGV. V shed 3 bases and J shed 5 bases, with 8 bases lying between them. The CDR3 totals 13 residues. The CDR3 loop is CASSLASHQPQHF. As DNA, the CDR3 is TGTGCCAGCAGCTTGGCTTCGCATCAGCCCCAGCATTTT.

The chain combines TRBV7-6 with TRBJ2-1; 9 nucleotides match TRBD2. CDR1 and CDR2 (germline): SGHVS, FNYEAQ. The CDR3 is 18 residues long. V lost 3 bases and J lost 0; bases outside the gene matches: 9. CDR3 DNA sequence: TGTGCCAGCAGCTTCTGGCTAGCGGGGCCCAGCTCCTACAATGAGCAGTTCTTC. Translating it yields CASSFWLAGPSSYNEQFF. The full variable domain, in which reference TRBV7-6 and TRBJ2-1 provide the parts outside the CDR3, is GAGVSQSPRYKVTKRGQDVALRCDPISGHVSLYWYRQALGQGPEFLTYFNYEAQQDKSGLPNDRFSAERPEGSISTLTIQRTEQRDSAMYRCASSFWLAGPSSYNEQFFGPGTRLTVL.

This chain connects TRBV28 to TRBJ1-3; 7 bases map to TRBD1. The junction had 8 bases not matched to a gene; V was cut back by 3 bases and J by 0 bases. The CDR3 spans 17 residues. Germline V gives CDR1 MDHEN, CDR2 SYDVKM. CDR3 region: CASSFPPDRHSGNTIYF. DNA of the CDR3: TGTGCCAGCAGTTTCCCCCCGGACAGGCACTCTGGAAACACCATATATTTT.

The chain carries TRBV27 and TRBJ2-1; D uncertain. The CDR3 runs 15 residues. The germline gives CDR1 MNHEY, CDR2 SMNVEV (reference sequence). Trimming removed 5 bases from V and 0 bases from J, with 11 bases in between. CDR3 DNA sequence: TGTGCCAGCAGTCTTCTACCCCCCTCCTACAATGAGCAGTTCTTC. Translated, it gives CASSLLPPSYNEQFF.

The chain employs TRBV7-8 and TRBJ2-7, with D possibly matching TRBD1 (5 bases). CDR1 is SGHVS, CDR2 FQNEAQ, per germline. The ends were cut back, 1 base at V and 3 bases at J, with 13 bases in the middle. CDR3 length equals 15 residues. DNA for the CDR3: TGTGCCAGCAGCTTAGGGGGCAGATTGCACTACGAGCAGTACTTC. The encoded protein is CASSLGGRLHYEQYF.

The J gene is TRBJ2-7, the V gene TRBV10-1, with D perhaps TRBD1 (5 bases). Germline V gives CDR1 WNHNN, CDR2 SYGVQD (reference sequence). V was cut by 10 bases and J by 7 bases, with 14 bases left in between. CDR3 length equals 11 residues. The chain's CDR3 is CANATAGEQYF. The CDR3 DNA follows: TGCGCCAACGCGACAGCTGGAGAGCAGTACTTC.

The V gene is TRBV4-3, the J gene TRBJ2-7, with TRBD1 identical over 8 bases. The V gene end was trimmed by 3 bases and the J gene end by 2 bases; junction bases not matched to a gene: 0. The CDR3 contains 13 residues. Germline V gives CDR1 LGHNA, CDR2 YSLEER. The CDR3, as DNA: TGCGCCAGCAGCCAGGACAGGGCCTACGAGCAGTACTTC. Its protein is CASSQDRAYEQYF.

This clone appeared a single time. The chain is built from TRBV27 and TRBJ2-7, with TRBD1 as a possible D gene (6 bases). With 3 bases removed from V and 3 bases from J, the gap between germline ends came to 15 bases. The germline gives CDR1 MNHEY, CDR2 SMNVEV (reference sequence). The CDR3 spans 15 residues. The CDR3 here is CASSLSRTEFYEQYF. DNA for the CDR3: TGTGCCAGCAGTTTGTCACGGACAGAATTCTACGAGCAGTACTTC.

The rearrangement uses TRBV28 and TRBJ2-1; 7 bases are a match to TRBD1. J lost 6 bases, V lost 11 bases, and 10 bases had no gene match. CDR1 and CDR2 from the germline V gene are MDHEN and SYDVKM. The CDR3 totals 13 residues. CDR3 in DNA: TGTGCCGCCAGACAGGGTTTGATCAATGAGCAGTTCTTC. Protein: CAARQGLINEQFF. Supplemented by reference TRBV28 and TRBJ2-1, the full variable domain reads DVKVTQSSRYLVKRTGEKVFLECVQDMDHENMFWYRQDPGLGLRLIYFSYDVKMKEKGDIPEGYSVSREKKERFSLILESASTNQTSMYLCAARQGLINEQFFGPGTRLTVL.

The chain has TRBV7-3 and TRBJ2-7; 9 bases align to TRBD2. Germline V gene sequence: CDR1 SGHTA, CDR2 FQGTGA. The CDR3 runs 14 residues. J was trimmed by 5 bases and V by 4 bases; bases with no gene match: 6. CDR3: CASSSGAGGNEQYF. The CDR3, as DNA: TGTGCCAGCAGCTCCGGGGCGGGGGGGAACGAGCAGTACTTC.

The rearrangement links TRBV28 to TRBJ1-2, with 9 bases aligning to TRBD1. The CDR3 runs 18 residues. The germline CDR1 and CDR2 sequences are MDHEN and SYDVKM. The V segment lost 5 bases and the J segment 6 bases; nucleotides outside the gene matches: 19. The CDR3 region has the DNA TGTGCCAGCAGTCTCATGCCCGGGACAGGGATTTCAGAGAATGGCTACACCTTC. This sequence encodes CASSLMPGTGISENGYTF.

The gene calls are TRBV19 and TRBJ1-2; 7 bases align to TRBD1. CDR3 length: 15 residues. V dropped 9 bases and J dropped 0; count of bases not matched to a gene: 10. Per germline, CDR1 LNHDA and CDR2 SQIVND (reference sequence). Written as DNA, the CDR3 is TGTGCCAGCACTCCCTCGGGACAGTCTAACTATGGCTACACCTTC. It codes for CASTPSGQSNYGYTF.

The V gene is TRBV7-9, the J gene TRBJ2-1; the match to TRBD2 covers 14 bases. This CDR3 has 14 residues. Germline CDR1 SEHNR, CDR2 FQNEAQ (reference sequence). V shed 4 bases and J 9 bases; nucleotides not matched to a gene: 2. CDR3 nucleotides: TGTGCCAGCAGCTCGGGGACTAGCGGGAGTGAGCAGTTCTTC. This sequence encodes CASSSGTSGSEQFF.

The chain recombines TRBV4-1 with TRBJ2-1, with TRBD2 matching 8 bases. The V segment lost 2 bases and the J segment 5 bases; nucleotides outside the gene matches: 11. CDR3 length equals 17 residues. Germline V lookup: CDR1 MGHRA, CDR2 YSYEKL. The CDR3 coding sequence is TGCGCCAGCAGCCAATTAATTAGCGGGGTACTTAACAATGAGCAGTTCTTC. It is translated as CASSQLISGVLNNEQFF.

CDR3: CASSYGQGGTEAFF. The CDR3 DNA reads as TGTGCCAGCAGCTACGGACAGGGAGGCACTGAAGCTTTCTTT. The chain has TRBV5-4 and TRBJ1-1; 8 bases align to TRBD1. The CDR3 loop spans 14 amino acids. V shed 3 bases, J shed 4 bases, and the junction held 5 bases outside the gene matches. Germline V CDR1 and CDR2: SGHNT, YYREEE (reference sequence).

This chain connects TRBV5-6 to TRBJ2-1; 7 bases are shared with TRBD2. The CDR3 consists of 19 residues. V trimming: 2 bases; J trimming: 3 bases; junction bases outside the gene matches: 17. Germline V gene data show CDR1 as SGHDT and CDR2 as YYEEEE. Here the CDR3 DNA reads TGTGCCAGCAGCTTTGCGGGGCTTCTCGGGAGGAGGTACTACAATGAGCAGTTCTTC. It specifies CASSFAGLLGRRYYNEQFF.

The chain links TRBV14 to TRBJ2-7; the D is unclear. The CDR3 has 16 amino acids. Germline V gene sequence: CDR1 SGHDN, CDR2 FVKESK. The ends were cut back, 1 base at V and 4 bases at J, with 17 bases in the middle. As DNA, the CDR3 is TGTGCCAGCAGCCAAGGAGGTTTTAGAATGCCTTACGAGCAGTACTTC. This encodes CASSQGGFRMPYEQYF.

This chain links TRBV14 with TRBJ2-3, with TRBD2 matching over 11 bases. CDR3 length: 16 amino acids. CDR1 SGHDN and CDR2 FVKESK come from the germline V gene. The V and J ends lost 2 bases and 2 bases, in that order; junction bases with no gene match: 3. DNA for the CDR3: TGTGCCAGCAGCCAATTAGCGGGGGGGCCCACAGATACGCAGTATTTT. This sequence encodes CASSQLAGGPTDTQYF. The full variable domain, completed using reference TRBV14 and TRBJ2-3, is EAGVTQFPSHSVIEKGQTVTLRCDPISGHDNLYWYRRVMGKEIKFLLHFVKESKQDESGMPNNRFLAERTGGTYSTLKVQPAELEDSGVYFCASSQLAGGPTDTQYFGPGTRLTVL.

V is TRBV18 and J is TRBJ1-2; D uncertain. Germline loops: CDR1 KGHSH, CDR2 LQKENI. Trimming pared 2 bases from V and 6 bases from J, leaving 10 bases between. CDR3 length: 13 residues. CDR3 in DNA: TGTGCCAGCTCACCAGTGCCAGGTCATGGCTACACCTTC. It is translated as CASSPVPGHGYTF.

In the case of this clone: The sample has other DNA sequences that encode this CDR3 too. This chain links TRBV27 with TRBJ2-1; a weak D match, TRBD2 (5 bases). The germline V gene encodes CDR1 MNHEY and CDR2 SMNVEV (reference sequence). The CDR3 length is 15 residues. Trimming shortened V by 5 bases and J by 0 bases, and 11 bases separated the two germline ends. CDR3 nucleotide sequence: TGTGCCAGCAGTCTCAGCGGAAACTCCTACAATGAGCAGTTCTTC. Encoded protein: CASSLSGNSYNEQFF.

The chain carries TRBV6-1 and TRBJ2-7; D might be TRBD2 (6 bases). The ends were cut back, 4 bases at V and 6 bases at J, with 19 bases in the middle. This CDR3 spans 15 amino acids. The V gene's germline CDR1 is MNHNS and CDR2 SASEGT. CDR3 region: CASSVLKWGVGEQYF. The CDR3 DNA sequence: TGTGCCAGCAGTGTCCTGAAATGGGGGGTTGGCGAGCAGTACTTC.

This chain uses TRBV28 with TRBJ1-5, with 8 bases lining up with TRBD1. Per germline, CDR1 MDHEN and CDR2 SYDVKM. J was trimmed by 0 bases and V by 8 bases; bases with no gene match: 3. CDR3 size: 14 residues. This CDR3 is CASSQGVSNQPQHF. CDR3 nucleotides: TGTGCCAGCTCACAGGGGGTTAGCAATCAGCCCCAGCATTTT.

The J gene is TRBJ2-7, the V gene TRBV5-4, with 9 positions matching TRBD2. CDR1 SGHNT and CDR2 YYREEE come from the germline V gene (reference sequence). The V gene end was trimmed by 5 bases and the J gene end by 2 bases; junction bases not matched to a gene: 5. The CDR3 is made up of 14 amino acids. The CDR3 nucleotides read TGTGCCAGCAGTCTAGCGGGAAGTACCTACGAGCAGTACTTC. It encodes CASSLAGSTYEQYF.

The genes are TRBV30 and TRBJ1-1; TRBD1 is a possible D gene (5 bases). This CDR3 comprises 16 residues. Germline CDR1 reads GTSNPN; CDR2 reads SVGIG (reference sequence). V lost 0 bases to trimming and J lost 5 bases, with 19 bases between them. This CDR3 reads CAWSVGVRGGRTEAFF. CDR3 bases: TGTGCCTGGAGTGTAGGGGTGCGCGGTGGTCGGACTGAAGCTTTCTTT. Drawing the rest from reference TRBV30 and TRBJ1-1, the complete variable domain is SQTIHQWPATLVQPVGSPLSLECTVEGTSNPNLYWYRQAAGRGLQLLFYSVGIGQISSEVPQNLSASRPQDRQFILSSKKLLLSDSGFYLCAWSVGVRGGRTEAFFGQGTRLTVV.

The chain joins TRBV30 to TRBJ1-6, with D unresolved. V lost 4 bases and J lost 7, with 14 bases in between. CDR1 and CDR2 from the germline V gene are GTSNPN and SVGIG (reference sequence). The CDR3 covers 14 residues. CDR3 amino acids: CAWNFAGWNSPLHF. The CDR3, as DNA: TGTGCCTGGAATTTTGCAGGATGGAATTCACCCCTCCACTTT.

As regards this clone: The junction does not match germline at one end; this may be a read error. The chain joins TRBV7-7 to TRBJ1-4, with D tentatively TRBD1 (6 bases). The germline CDR1 and CDR2 sequences are SSHAT and FNYEAQ (reference sequence). This CDR3 spans 16 amino acids. The CDR3 nucleotides are TGTGCTAGCAGCATCTCGGAGGACAGTAAAAGTGAAAAACTGTTTTTT. Its translation is CASSISEDSKSEKLFF.